The sequence of this T cell receptor beta chain was determined in a study of T-cell memory formation after mild COVID-19. At the level of the study: Largely, the TCR clusters proved donor specific. Study results and caveats: Cross-reactive memory apparently joined, as some responding clones appeared in pre-infection memory.

Employing constant-segment primers, 5'RACE generated TCR alpha and TCR beta cDNA libraries bearing sample barcodes and UMIs. TCRdb itself ran the 5' RACE reads through MiXCR, one entry per CDR3 protein. Of just under 350,000 distinct CDR3 sequences listed, approximately 12% are singletons. This clonotype has a handful of counts. Its antigen is not identified. Trimming shortened V by 2 bases and J by 2 bases, and 8 bases separated the two germline ends. The CDR3 consists of 13 residues. The germline CDR1 and CDR2 sequences are SGHNT and YYREEE (reference sequence). V gene TRBV5-4 combines with J gene TRBJ2-7, with a possible D match to TRBD2 (5 bases). Source material: PBMCs or a T cell subset sorted from them (not recorded which). This TCR came from a man aged 18 to 29 who had mild COVID-19 (a few samples of this study predate the infection). Cell type and time point are not known. In DNA form, the CDR3 reads TGTGCCAGCAGCTTTCCGGGGACCTACGAGCAGTACTTC. Protein product: CASSFPGTYEQYF.